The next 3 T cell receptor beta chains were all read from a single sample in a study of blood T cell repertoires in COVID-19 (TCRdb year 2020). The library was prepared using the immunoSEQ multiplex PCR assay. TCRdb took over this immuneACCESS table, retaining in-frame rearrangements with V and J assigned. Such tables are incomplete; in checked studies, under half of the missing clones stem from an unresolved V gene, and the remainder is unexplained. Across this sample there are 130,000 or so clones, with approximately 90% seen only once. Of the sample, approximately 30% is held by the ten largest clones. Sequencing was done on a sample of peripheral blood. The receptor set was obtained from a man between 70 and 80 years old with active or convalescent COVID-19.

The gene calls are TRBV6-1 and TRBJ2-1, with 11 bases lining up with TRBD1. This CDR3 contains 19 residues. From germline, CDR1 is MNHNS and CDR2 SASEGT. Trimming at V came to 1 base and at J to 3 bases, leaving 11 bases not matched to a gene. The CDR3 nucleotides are TGTGCCAGCAGTGAAGGAAGCCGAGGGGGACAGGGGGTCTACAATGAGCAGTTCTTC. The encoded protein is CASSEGSRGGQGVYNEQFF.

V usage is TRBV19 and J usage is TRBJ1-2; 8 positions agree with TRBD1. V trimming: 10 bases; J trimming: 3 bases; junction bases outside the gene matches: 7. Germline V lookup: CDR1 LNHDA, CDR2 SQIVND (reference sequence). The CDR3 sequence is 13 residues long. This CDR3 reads CATRGQGDYGYTF. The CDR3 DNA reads TGTGCCACCCGCGGACAGGGCGACTATGGCTACACCTTC. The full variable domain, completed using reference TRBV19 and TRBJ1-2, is DGGITQSPKYLFRKEGQNVTLSCEQNLNHDAMYWYRQDPGQGLRLIYYSQIVNDFQKGDIAEGYSVSREKKESFPLTVTSAQKNPTAFYLCATRGQGDYGYTFGSGTRLTVV.

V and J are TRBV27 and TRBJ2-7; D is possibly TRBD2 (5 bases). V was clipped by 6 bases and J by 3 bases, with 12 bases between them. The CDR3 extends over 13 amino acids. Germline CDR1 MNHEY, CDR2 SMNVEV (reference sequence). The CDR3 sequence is CASSTLAHYEQYF. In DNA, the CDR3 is TGTGCCAGCAGCACGCTAGCCCACTACGAGCAGTACTTC.